This T cell receptor beta chain was captured in a study of T cells in Graves' hyperthyroidism and ophthalmopathy. Notes on this clonotype: Antigen unknown.

Using RNA transcripts as the source, TCR beta CDR3 regions were amplified. Primed by the HTBI set, a first-round RT-PCR was run on the TCR CDR3. One entry per CDR3 protein, called by TCRdb with MiXCR from the multiplex PCR reads. The sample carries about 600,000 distinct CDR3 sequences, roughly 15% recorded once. General study results and limits: Most clonotypes expanded in thyroid above 0.001 were likewise present in blood. Ophthalmopathy was separated from stable hyperthyroidism by a 13 V-J model.

Patients were excluded for uncontrolled infection, other autoimmune disease, pregnancy or lactation. Deletions cut 6 bases from V and 5 bases from J, with 19 bases between. CDR1 is SQVTM, CDR2 ANQGSEA, per germline. This CDR3 has 14 residues. The specimen was blood. This rearrangement joins TRBV29-1 to TRBJ2-5; D gene uncertain. The TCR sequence derives from a middle-aged woman with Graves' ophthalmopathy. The CDR3: CSVSGGRFGETQYF. CDR3 DNA: TGCAGCGTCTCCGGCGGACGGTTCGGGGAGACCCAGTACTTC.